The 24 T cell receptor beta chains given below trace back to one sample, sequenced in a study of T cell responses to AZD1222 COVID-19 vaccine. Assay used: immunoSEQ multiplex PCR; TCRdb lists only in-frame clones, some missing. The table records approximately 90,000 clones, around 93% of them present only once. Sample: peripheral blood, taken on day 0 of AZD1222 vaccination. All receptors come from an adult in good health.

The CDR3 reads CASNDGTNTEAFF. The CDR3 DNA reads TGCGCCAGCAACGACGGAACGAACACTGAAGCTTTCTTT. The chain employs TRBV5-1 and TRBJ1-1; D is uncertain. Germline V gene data show CDR1 as SGHRS and CDR2 as YFSETQ. CDR3 length: 13 residues. V was pared by 6 bases and J by 1 base, with 10 bases between.

V and J are TRBV29-1 and TRBJ1-3; D gene unclear. The germline V gene encodes CDR1 SQVTM and CDR2 ANQGSEA. Trimming left V 6 bases short and J 0 bases short, with 12 bases between. This CDR3 contains 14 residues. The CDR3: CSVRTGSSGNTIYF. The CDR3 DNA reads as TGCAGCGTACGGACGGGGAGCTCTGGAAACACCATATATTTT.

V gene TRBV7-3 combines with J gene TRBJ1-1; no definite D call. This CDR3 comprises 14 residues. Per germline, CDR1 SGHTA and CDR2 FQGTGA. Trimming pared 2 bases from V and 1 base from J, leaving 8 bases between. CDR3 nucleotide sequence: TGTGCCAGCAGCTTACTGGCGGCGAACACTGAAGCTTTCTTT. Translating gives CASSLLAANTEAFF.

The chain employs TRBV27 and TRBJ2-7; possible D gene TRBD2, 5 bases. Germline CDR1 reads MNHEY; CDR2 reads SMNVEV (reference sequence). The CDR3 has 13 residues. The V end was cut by 7 bases, the J end by 2 bases, with 12 bases between. CDR3 bases: TGTGCCAGCACGGGGTGGAAACCCTACGAGCAGTACTTC. The encoded protein is CASTGWKPYEQYF.

In this sample, this clone turned up once. The V call is TRBV19, the J call TRBJ1-5, with D possibly matching TRBD1 (5 bases). Trimming removed 10 bases from V and 0 bases from J, with 13 bases in between. Germline CDR1 reads LNHDA; CDR2 reads SQIVND (reference sequence). The CDR3 covers 14 residues. Here the CDR3 DNA reads TGTGCCATCGAGCGGGGGTATAGCAATCAGCCCCAGCATTTT. Amino acids: CAIERGYSNQPQHF.

The CDR3 reads CASSVEGANEKLFF. The CDR3 DNA sequence: TGTGCCAGCAGCGTAGAAGGGGCAAATGAAAAACTGTTTTTT. This rearrangement joins TRBV9 to TRBJ1-4, with D perhaps matching TRBD1 (5 bases). The CDR3 loop spans 14 amino acids. CDR1 is SGDLS and CDR2 is YYNGEE in the germline V gene. The germline V and J ends were trimmed by 0 bases and 5 bases, with 8 bases remaining between them.

This clone was seen more than once but under ten times. The CDR3 coding sequence is TGTGCCAGCAGCCCTCATGGGGCCGGTGAAAAACTGTTTTTT. It codes for CASSPHGAGEKLFF. The chain carries TRBV7-9 and TRBJ1-4; perhaps TRBD1 as D (5 bases). The CDR3 contains 14 residues. The germline CDR1 and CDR2 sequences are SEHNR and FQNEAQ (reference sequence). V was cut by 5 bases and J by 7 bases, with 14 bases left in between.

This clone is a singleton in its sample. This rearrangement joins TRBV3-1 (or the pseudogene TRBV3-2) to TRBJ1-2, with D uncertain. There are 14 residues in the CDR3. Germline V CDR1 and CDR2: LGHDT, YNNKEL (reference sequence). V gave up 4 bases and J gave up 0 bases, with 9 bases separating them. This CDR3 is CASSLRTSNYGYTF. The CDR3 nucleotides are TGTGCCAGCAGCCTACGTACATCTAACTATGGCTACACCTTC.

V is TRBV3-1 (or the pseudogene TRBV3-2) and J is TRBJ1-1; a possible D gene is TRBD1 (5 bases). The germline V and J ends were trimmed by 2 bases and 6 bases, with 22 bases remaining between them. The germline V gene has CDR1 LGHDT and CDR2 YNNKEL (reference sequence). The CDR3 loop spans 17 amino acids. CDR3 in DNA: TGTGCCAGCAGCCAACCTAAGGGGAAAGGGAAAGGGTCTGAAGCTTTCTTT. Its protein product is CASSQPKGKGKGSEAFF.

CDR3 DNA sequence: TGTGCCAGCAGGACAGGATCCTTTTCTGGAAACACCATATATTTT. This sequence encodes CASRTGSFSGNTIYF. V and J are TRBV25-1 and TRBJ1-3, with D possibly being TRBD1 (6 bases). Germline values: CDR1 MGHDK, CDR2 SYGVNS. The V end lost 6 bases, the J end lost 1 base, and 13 bases lay between the germline ends. This CDR3 is built from 15 residues. The full variable domain, completed using reference TRBV25-1 and TRBJ1-3, is EADIYQTPRYLVIGTGKKITLECSQTMGHDKMYWYQQDPGMELHLIHYSYGVNSTEKGDLSSESTVSRIRTEHFPLTLESARPSHTSQYLCASRTGSFSGNTIYFGEGSWLTVV.

In nucleotides, the CDR3 is TGTGCCAGCTGGCTTCGGAACACTGAAGCTTTCTTT. Residues: CASWLRNTEAFF. The rearrangement joins TRBV6-6 to TRBJ1-1; no clear D. The CDR3 contains 12 residues. CDR1 MNHNY and CDR2 SVGAGI come from the germline V gene (reference sequence). Trimming shortened V by 8 bases and J by 1 base, and 8 bases separated the two germline ends.

The V gene is TRBV14, the J gene TRBJ2-1; D uncertain. Germline CDR1 reads SGHDN; CDR2 reads FVKESK. V was clipped by 2 bases and J by 9 bases, with 8 bases between them. The CDR3 consists of 12 residues. CDR3 DNA sequence: TGTGCCAGCAGCCAAATCGGAATTGAGCAGTTCTTC. Translated, it gives CASSQIGIEQFF.

This sequence joins TRBV6-1 and TRBJ1-5; D remains ambiguous. CDR1 and CDR2 (germline): MNHNS, SASEGT. Trimming removed 4 bases from V and 2 bases from J, with 15 bases in between. CDR3 size: 16 residues. CDR3 sequence reads: CASSAPGLLGNQPQHF. The CDR3 nucleotides read TGTGCCAGCAGTGCCCCGGGCCTGTTGGGCAATCAGCCCCAGCATTTT.

The chain uses TRBV20-1 and TRBJ1-5, with D unclear. From germline, CDR1 is DFQATT and CDR2 SNEGSKA (reference sequence). CDR3 size: 16 residues. Trimming removed 3 bases from V and 5 bases from J, with 20 bases in between. CDR3 DNA sequence: TGCAGTGCTAGTACTCCGGGAAGAAGTCAGCATCAGCCCCAGCATTTT. Amino acid sequence: CSASTPGRSQHQPQHF.

This sequence joins TRBV10-3 and TRBJ2-3; 11 nucleotides align to TRBD1. The V and J ends lost 6 bases and 3 bases, in that order; junction bases with no gene match: 14. This CDR3 region has 18 residues. CDR1 and CDR2 from the germline V gene are ENHRY and SYGVKD. The CDR3 nucleotides are TGTGCCATCAGACCAGGACAGGGGGCCGGTAGCTTTACAGATACGCAGTATTTT. Residues: CAIRPGQGAGSFTDTQYF.

J is TRBJ2-3 and V is TRBV10-1; tentative D call: TRBD1 (5 bases). Germline V gives CDR1 WNHNN, CDR2 SYGVQD (reference sequence). Trimming pared 4 bases from V and 4 bases from J, leaving 12 bases between. The CDR3 runs 14 residues. CDR3 DNA: TGCGCCAGCAGTGGACAGCTTGTCGCAGATACGCAGTATTTT. Protein sequence: CASSGQLVADTQYF.

CDR3 protein: CASGHLNTEAFF. The CDR3 DNA reads TGCGCCAGCGGACACTTGAACACTGAAGCTTTCTTT. V gene TRBV4-1 combines with J gene TRBJ1-1, with D possibly being TRBD1 (5 bases). V was clipped by 8 bases and J by 0 bases, with 7 bases between them. This CDR3 region has 12 residues. Germline lookup yields CDR1 MGHRA and CDR2 YSYEKL.

The genes are TRBV11-2 and TRBJ2-1, with 11 bases lining up with TRBD2. This CDR3 comprises 16 residues. Germline V gene lookup returns CDR1 SGHAT and CDR2 FQNNGV. The J segment lost 4 bases and the V segment lost 6 bases, leaving 8 bases of the junction unmatched. CDR3 nucleotides: TGTGCCAGCAGGATACTAGCGGGGGCTCTTTACAATGAGCAGTTCTTC. Protein product: CASRILAGALYNEQFF.

The CDR3 region has the DNA TGTGCCAGCAGGATCCTAGACAGAACTAACACTGAAGCTTTCTTT. Translating it yields CASRILDRTNTEAFF. The J gene is TRBJ1-1, the V gene TRBV6-5; D might be TRBD1 (5 bases). The CDR3 runs to 15 residues. CDR1 and CDR2 (germline): MNHEY, SVGAGI. Trimming removed 6 bases at V and 2 bases at J, with 16 bases between.

The CDR3 loop reads CASSIMGGQNYGYTF. In DNA, the CDR3 is TGTGCCAGTAGTATTATGGGGGGACAGAACTATGGCTACACCTTC. The genes are TRBV19 and TRBJ1-2, with 7 bases that match TRBD1. Germline V gene data show CDR1 as LNHDA and CDR2 as SQIVND (reference sequence). This CDR3 has 15 residues. V lost 3 bases to trimming and J lost 2 bases; unmatched junction nucleotides: 6.

The chain carries TRBV6-2 or TRBV6-3 and TRBJ1-5; D ambiguous. The CDR3 runs 13 residues. Germline values: CDR1 MNHEY, CDR2 SVGEGT. Trimming removed 5 bases from V and 5 bases from J, with 10 bases in between. The CDR3 loop is CASSGVSHQPQHF. The DNA for the CDR3 is TGTGCCAGCAGTGGCGTTTCCCATCAGCCCCAGCATTTT.

V usage is TRBV5-6 and J usage is TRBJ2-7; TRBD1 or TRBD2 may be the D gene (5 bases each). Germline lookup yields CDR1 SGHDT and CDR2 YYEEEE. V gave up 2 bases and J gave up 0 bases, with 15 bases separating them. This CDR3 region has 16 residues. CDR3 amino acids: CASSLTGTGSSYEQYF. CDR3 bases: TGTGCCAGCAGCTTAACCGGGACGGGAAGCTCCTACGAGCAGTACTTC.

This clone was seen only once. The chain is built from TRBV27 and TRBJ1-1, with TRBD1 as a possible D gene (5 bases). CDR3 length: 12 residues. Germline CDR1 MNHEY, CDR2 SMNVEV (reference sequence). The V gene lost 4 bases and the J gene lost 5 bases, with 8 bases spanning the gap. CDR3 sequence reads: CASSSRGTEAFF. Written as DNA, the CDR3 is TGTGCCAGCAGTTCTCGGGGGACTGAAGCTTTCTTT.

The chain carries TRBV5-1 and TRBJ2-7; D possibly corresponds to TRBD1 (6 bases). CDR1 is SGHRS, CDR2 YFSETQ, per germline. V was clipped by 7 bases and J by 2 bases, with 19 bases between them. The CDR3 is made up of 15 amino acids. In DNA, the CDR3 is TGCGCCAGCGGACCGGGGACACCGGGGACCTACGAGCAGTACTTC. Its protein product is CASGPGTPGTYEQYF.